This TCR beta chain was documented in a study of graft-versus-host responses after intestinal transplantation. Using immunoSEQ multiplex PCR, the repertoire was profiled, and TCRdb retains in-frame clones only, with some absent. Found here are some 40,000 clones, about nine tenths of them singletons; the top ten hold over 15%. CDR3 length equals 15 residues. CDR1 is SGHTA and CDR2 is FQGNSA in the germline V gene. V was pared by 1 base and J by 4 bases, with 13 bases between. Intraepithelial lymphocytes and lamina propria lymphocytes were released through processing of graft tissue. This sample comprised ileum tissue, obtained around 190 days after intestinal transplant. This clonotype was obtained from a human patient who received an intestinal transplant, so some T cells may come from the graft donor. V and J are TRBV7-2 and TRBJ1-2; D uncertain. Written as DNA, the CDR3 is TGTGCCAGCAGCTTAGATCTATCAGGATCCTATGGCTACACCTTC. It yields the protein CASSLDLSGSYGYTF. The full variable domain, completed using reference TRBV7-2 and TRBJ1-2, is GAGVSQSPSNKVTEKGKDVELRCDPISGHTALYWYRQSLGQGLEFLIYFQGNSAPDKSGLPSDRFSAERTGGSVSTLTIQRTQQEDSAVYLCASSLDLSGSYGYTFGSGTRLTVV.